The entry below gives a single T cell receptor beta chain sequence along with its context. Its antigen is still unknown. Base qualities are not recorded, but no much larger clone differs from it by a single base. The sample contains more than one DNA sequence encoding this CDR3. The data were obtained in a study of control samples from healthy donors and cancer patients (dated by TCRdb to about 2020). The germline V gene yields SNHLY for CDR1 and FYNNEI for CDR2. The CDR3, cysteine through phenylalanine, is 14 amino acids long. This entry keeps only the CDR3 DNA: 42 bases, framed from base 1. The junction carries 8 bases between V and J, which are trimmed by 2 bases and 6 bases respectively. Library preparation employed the immunoSEQ multiplex PCR assay. In TCRdb, the immuneACCESS table is reduced to in-frame sequences with V and J assigned. These tables do not hold every clone; where another copy was compared, an unresolved V gene accounts for under half, and the others remain unexplained. The sample table contains 85,000 to 100,000 clones; only one count was recorded for about four fifths of them. 2% to 2.5% of the sample is taken by the ten largest.

The specimen sequenced was blood. Rearrangement joined TRBV2 to TRBJ1-6; TRBD1 could be the D gene, as 5 bases match. The clonotype comes from a man in his 60s in good health. The CDR3 protein sequence reads: CASSERGGNSPLHF. The sequence in DNA is TGTGCCAGCAGTGAACGGGGCGGTAATTCACCCCTCCACTTT.